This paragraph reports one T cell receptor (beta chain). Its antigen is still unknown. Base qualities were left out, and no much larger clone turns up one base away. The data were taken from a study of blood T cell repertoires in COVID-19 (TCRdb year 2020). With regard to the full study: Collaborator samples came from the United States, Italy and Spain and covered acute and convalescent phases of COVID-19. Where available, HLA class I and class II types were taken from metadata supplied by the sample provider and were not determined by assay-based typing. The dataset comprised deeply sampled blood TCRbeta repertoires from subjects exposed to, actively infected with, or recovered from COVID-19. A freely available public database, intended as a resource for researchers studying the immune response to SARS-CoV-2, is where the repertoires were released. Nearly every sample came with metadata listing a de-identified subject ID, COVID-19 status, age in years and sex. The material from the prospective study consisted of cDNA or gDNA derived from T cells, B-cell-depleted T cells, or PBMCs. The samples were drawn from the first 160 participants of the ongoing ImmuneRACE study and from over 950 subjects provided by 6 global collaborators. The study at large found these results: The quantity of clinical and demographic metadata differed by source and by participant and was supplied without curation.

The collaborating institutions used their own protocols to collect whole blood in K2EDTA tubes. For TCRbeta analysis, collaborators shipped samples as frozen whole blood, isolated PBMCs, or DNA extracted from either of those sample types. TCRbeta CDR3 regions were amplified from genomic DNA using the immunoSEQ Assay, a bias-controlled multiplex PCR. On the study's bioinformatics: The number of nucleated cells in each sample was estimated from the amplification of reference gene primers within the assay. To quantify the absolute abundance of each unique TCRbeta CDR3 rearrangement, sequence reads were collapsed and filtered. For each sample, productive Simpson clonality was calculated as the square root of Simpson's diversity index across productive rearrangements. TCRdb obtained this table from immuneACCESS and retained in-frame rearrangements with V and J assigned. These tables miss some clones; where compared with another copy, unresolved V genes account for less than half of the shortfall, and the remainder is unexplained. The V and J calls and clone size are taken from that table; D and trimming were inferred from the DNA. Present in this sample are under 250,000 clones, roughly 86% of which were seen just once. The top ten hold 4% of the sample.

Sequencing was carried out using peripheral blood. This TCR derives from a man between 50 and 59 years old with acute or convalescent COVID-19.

The DNA sequence is as follows: TGTGCCACCACGAGGGGGACCAGCTTATATGGCTACACCTTC. This yields the protein CATTRGTSLYGYTF. Recombination joined TRBV11-2 with TRBJ1-2, with a weak D call of TRBD1 (6 bases match). CDR1 and CDR2 are read off the germline V gene as SGHAT and FQNNGV. The CDR3 numbers 14 residues from cysteine through phenylalanine. Just the 42-base CDR3 DNA is kept, in frame starting at base 1. V is clipped by 10 bases and J by 5 bases, and the sequence between their germline boundaries is 20 bases long.